This T cell receptor beta chain was recovered during a study of shared clonotypes between healthy human individuals (dated by TCRdb to 2020 to 2021). Background for the entire study: Three men and two women, aged 18 to 49 years, made up the cohort. For each donor, three plates each were used for CD4 naive and CD4 memory, two plates were used for CD8 naive, and one plate was used for CD8 memory. Blood TCR repertoires of about 5 healthy adults were deeply sequenced to estimate repertoire size and the extent of clonotype sharing between individuals. Libraries were prepared and TCR repertoires were sequenced by different laboratories using diverse techniques, in order to increase sequencing depth and limit assay-specific biases. Between about 0.85 and 10 billion PBMCs per donor were obtained by leukapheresis.

Spanning cysteine to phenylalanine, the CDR3 consists of 16 amino acids. Only the CDR3 portion is preserved as DNA: 48 bases, with reading frame beginning at the first base. According to the germline V gene, CDR1 reads KGHSH and CDR2 reads LQKENI. Trimming costs V 3 bases and J 2 bases, and their ends lie 16 bases apart. What the study reported, not specific to this receptor: Based on pairwise subsampling, the degree of clonotype sharing among donors was expected to be affected by sequencing depth. Incomplete sequencing was indicated by rarefaction of sorted-subset datasets, despite the large sequencing depth. Around 5% of naive CD4, 3.5% of naive CD8, approximately 2.2% of memory CD4, and about 0.4% of memory CD8 clonotypes were shared across four donors. Compared with non-shared clonotypes, the clonotypes found in all four sorted-subset donors had higher generation probabilities. The small number of donors limited the genetic and exposure-history diversity represented. Estimated clonotype richness was generally larger for naive than for memory subsets. Only blood was sampled, and tissue TCR repertoires likely differ from those in blood.

Regarding this clone: Its antigen is unknown. The record has no base qualities; no much larger clone is one base away.

Using the deep immunoSEQ assay, multiplex PCR amplified TCR CDR3 regions from genomic DNA. For each cell subset, the extracted genomic DNA was distributed evenly across all wells of several immunoSEQ 96-well plates, and each plate served as one replicate. For sorted subsets, about 0.2 ug genomic DNA, equal to 25,000 to 35,000 T cell genomes, was loaded into each replicate PCR. The purified libraries were quantified using a Qubit 3.0 fluorometer, sized with a Bioanalyzer 2100, and then quantified again using the KAPA Library Quantification kit. Every immunoSEQ 96-well plate was sequenced on a separate single-read 150-cycle Illumina NextSeq 550 flow cell. The original methods were these. The immunoSEQ output contained only junctional sequences without quality scores, so filtering could not match that applied to full-length reads. To assign V/J genes and CDR3, sequences were annotated against IMGT germline references using PyIR, a Python wrapper for IgBLAST v1.9. Reads were filtered out if the reads had weak V/J assignments (E-value above 1e-6), no CDR3, stop codons, out-of-frame junctions, or ambiguous translated residues. V3J clonotypes were defined as sequences sharing the same inferred V gene, J gene, and CDR3 amino acid sequence. Percentage overlap between repertoires was calculated by dividing the number of shared unique clonotypes by the size of the smaller repertoire. RTK rarefaction, the Chao1 estimator, and Recon v2.1 estimates of unobserved clonotypes were used to assess repertoire richness. Generation probabilities for all TCRbeta clonotypes obtained by the gDNA method from several donors were computed using OLGA. Sourced from immuneACCESS, this table was stored by TCRdb with only in-frame sequences that have V and J called. A share of the clones is absent; for the studies checked, an unresolved V gene accounts for under half, and the remainder has no known explanation. The DNA was the basis for D and trimming; V, J and clone size are from that table. For this sample there are over 2 million clones; less than 95% appear just once. Clones ranked in the top ten supply 0.37% of the sample.

Healthy HIV-negative adults with no recently reported acute infections or vaccinations were included as donors. Every donor was a Caucasian adult residing in Nashville, Tennessee, USA. Magnetic negative selection was used to enrich CD4+ T cells, after which naive cells were positively selected on CD45RA and the negative fraction became the memory subset. Blood was obtained by leukapheresis, after which PBMCs were separated by Ficoll-Histopaque density gradient centrifugation and cryopreserved in liquid nitrogen vapor phase. Purity and quantity of every magnetically sorted T cell population were checked by analytical flow cytometry. Each sorted fraction had its genomic DNA isolated and then quantified by UV absorbance on a Nanodrop 2000c.

The source of this sequence is a man younger than 30 in good health. Some clones in this sample may be carry-over from other donors' samples. The sequencing input was naive CD4+ T cells from PBMCs. The cell subset or site label here, explained by the study, means: CD45RA+ positively selected. The V and J segments used are TRBV18 and TRBJ1-1, with an unclear D gene assignment. The CDR3 reads CASSPHGLEVNTEAFF. Here is the DNA: TGTGCCAGCTCACCCCACGGACTGGAAGTAAACACTGAAGCTTTCTTT.